The clone carrying this T cell receptor (beta chain) was seen only a few times. The data were obtained in a study of blood T cell repertoires in COVID-19. Produced via immunoSEQ multiplex PCR; TCRdb's table is partial and in-frame only. The profile shows 75,000 to 95,000 clones, approximately 86% of them singletons. Sequencing was performed on peripheral blood. This TCR derives from a man aged 45-65 years with acute or convalescent COVID-19.

CDR3 protein: CASLMGGTGLSELFF. In nucleotides, the CDR3 is TGCGCCAGCCTTATGGGAGGGACAGGGCTAAGTGAACTGTTTTTT. The rearrangement links TRBV5-1 to TRBJ1-4, with 9 positions matching TRBD1. The V and J ends lost 7 bases and 12 bases, in that order; junction bases with no gene match: 16. Germline-derived CDR1 and CDR2 are SGHRS and YFSETQ. This CDR3 has 15 amino acids.